One and the same sample provided the 18 T cell receptor beta chains below, sequenced in a study of long-term antiretroviral therapy in people with HIV. Samples were assayed with immunoSEQ v3.0 at survey level. Profiled with immunoSEQ multiplex PCR; TCRdb holds only in-frame clones, not every one. The sample carries around 23,000 clones, roughly four fifths recorded once. The sequenced sample was unsorted PBMCs, obtained 0.3 years after starting antiretroviral therapy. These receptors originate from a man aged 50-59 years with HIV.

J is TRBJ2-7 and V is TRBV28; D unresolved. CDR1 is MDHEN, CDR2 SYDVKM, per germline. V lost 3 bases to trimming and J lost 2 bases, with 8 bases between them. This CDR3 contains 13 residues. Here the CDR3 DNA reads TGTGCCAGCAGTTTGGGAACAGCCTACGAGCAGTACTTC. This sequence encodes CASSLGTAYEQYF.

This clone showed up just once. The J gene is TRBJ1-2, the V gene TRBV29-1; maybe TRBD1 (5 bases). The germline V gene encodes CDR1 SQVTM and CDR2 ANQGSEA. CDR3 size: 14 residues. Trimming removed 5 bases at V and 0 bases at J, with 13 bases between. The CDR3 here is CSVIRRATNYGYTF. The DNA of the CDR3 is TGCAGCGTTATACGCAGGGCTACTAACTATGGCTACACCTTC.

The rearrangement links TRBV6-6 to TRBJ2-7; the match to TRBD1 covers 8 bases. There are 13 residues in the CDR3. V gave up 5 bases and J gave up 9 bases; unmatched junction bases: 9. CDR1 and CDR2 (germline): MNHNY, SVGAGI (reference sequence). CDR3 protein: CASSPGQAVGQYF. CDR3 bases: TGTGCCAGCAGTCCGGGACAGGCGGTCGGGCAGTACTTC.

This rearrangement joins TRBV5-6 to TRBJ1-2; D uncertain. Germline V CDR1 and CDR2: SGHDT, YYEEEE. Trimming shortened V by 0 bases and J by 12 bases, and 9 bases separated the two germline ends. The CDR3 loop spans 11 amino acids. This chain's CDR3 is CASSLDREDTF. In DNA, the CDR3 is TGTGCCAGCAGCTTGGATAGGGAAGACACCTTC.

This chain uses TRBV9 with TRBJ1-2; maybe TRBD1 (6 bases). Between the trimmed V and J ends, which lost 4 bases and 3 bases, there was a span of 19 bases. The CDR3 runs to 16 residues. The V gene's germline CDR1 is SGDLS and CDR2 YYNGEE. CDR3 protein: CASSPTIRQVDYGYTF. The CDR3 bases are TGTGCCAGCAGCCCAACTATAAGACAGGTTGACTATGGCTACACCTTC.

This rearrangement joins TRBV5-5 to TRBJ2-5, with 13 nucleotides matching TRBD2. With V trimmed by 2 bases and J by 4 bases, 8 bases remained unmatched. CDR1 is SGHKS, CDR2 YYEKEE, per germline (reference sequence). This CDR3 contains 17 residues. DNA of the CDR3: TGTGCCAGCAGCTTTTATAAACTAGCGGGGGGGCCAGAGACCCAGTACTTC. Protein: CASSFYKLAGGPETQYF.

V gene TRBV6-1 combines with J gene TRBJ1-1; 9 bases line up with TRBD1. Looked up from germline, CDR1 is MNHNS and CDR2 is SASEGT. Losses at the gene ends were 8 bases for V and 5 bases for J; bases not matched to a gene: 9. CDR3 length equals 14 residues. CDR3 DNA: TGTGCCAGCGAAATAGCCGGGACAGGGACTGAAGCTTTCTTT. Residues: CASEIAGTGTEAFF.

This chain joins TRBV10-3 and TRBJ2-2; either TRBD1 or TRBD2 may supply D (7 bases each). The germline gives CDR1 ENHRY, CDR2 SYGVKD. The CDR3 sequence is 16 residues long. V lost 0 bases and J lost 5, with 13 bases in between. In DNA form, the CDR3 reads TGTGCCATCAGTGAGTCCCAGGGGGGGACAACCGGGGAGCTGTTTTTT. It yields the protein CAISESQGGTTGELFF.

This chain links TRBV7-2 with TRBJ2-2, with no clear D. Germline V gene sequence: CDR1 SGHTA, CDR2 FQGNSA. V gave up 6 bases and J gave up 6 bases, with 8 bases separating them. The CDR3 length is 12 residues. CDR3 region: CASRVLPGELFF. The CDR3 coding sequence is TGTGCCAGCAGAGTTCTTCCCGGGGAGCTGTTTTTT.

This clone has just a few counts. The chain recombines TRBV7-2 with TRBJ1-1, with a tentative D call TRBD1 (5 bases). With 5 bases removed from V and 5 bases from J, the gap between germline ends came to 12 bases. This CDR3 spans 13 amino acids. Germline loops: CDR1 SGHTA, CDR2 FQGNSA. The CDR3 spells CASSPGRRTEAFF. The CDR3 bases are TGTGCCAGCAGCCCGGGACGGAGGACTGAAGCTTTCTTT.

This rearrangement joins TRBV5-1 to TRBJ2-7; weak D call: TRBD1 (6 bases). Germline V CDR1 and CDR2: SGHRS, YFSETQ. V lost 1 base, J lost 0 bases, and 11 bases lay in between. CDR3 length: 15 amino acids. The CDR3 sequence: CASSLIRGSSYEQYF. The CDR3 DNA reads as TGCGCCAGCAGCTTGATCAGGGGCAGCTCCTACGAGCAGTACTTC.

This chain uses TRBV21-1 with TRBJ1-1; the table's D call of TRBD1 was not tested on the DNA. TRBV21-1 is a known pseudogene. The CDR3 covers 14 residues. CDR3 region: CASHRQGLNTEAFF. In DNA form, the CDR3 reads TGTGCCAGCCATAGACAGGGGCTGAACACTGAAGCTTTCTTT.

This rearrangement joins TRBV6-6 to TRBJ2-1; 10 nucleotides align to TRBD2. V lost 5 bases to trimming and J lost 14 bases; unmatched junction nucleotides: 18. Germline-derived CDR1 and CDR2 are MNHNY and SVGAGI (reference sequence). The CDR3 consists of 16 residues. The CDR3 loop is CASSRKAGGPQVMKFF. CDR3 DNA sequence: TGTGCCAGCAGTAGGAAAGCGGGAGGGCCCCAAGTTATGAAGTTCTTC.

V gene TRBV6-1 combines with J gene TRBJ2-1; D not resolved. Per germline, CDR1 MNHNS and CDR2 SASEGT. This CDR3 is 11 amino acids long. V was cut by 11 bases and J by 0 bases, with 5 bases left in between. CDR3: CAFTSYNEQFF. As DNA, the CDR3 is TGTGCCTTTACCTCCTACAATGAGCAGTTCTTC.

The rearrangement joins TRBV4-3 to TRBJ1-3; the D gene is possibly TRBD1 (6 bases). V was clipped by 0 bases and J by 12 bases, with 15 bases between them. This CDR3 spans 14 amino acids. Germline V CDR1 and CDR2: LGHNA, YSLEER. The CDR3 here is CASSQDRTGQNIYF. The CDR3 nucleotides are TGCGCCAGCAGCCAAGATCGTACAGGGCAGAACATATATTTT.

This chain links TRBV10-2 with TRBJ2-7; no firm D call. Trimming left V 3 bases short and J 2 bases short, with 5 bases between. Per germline, CDR1 WSHSY and CDR2 SAAADI. This CDR3 spans 12 amino acids. The DNA for the CDR3 is TGCGCCAGCAGTGAAGGAACCTACGAGCAGTACTTC. Translated, it gives CASSEGTYEQYF.

V is TRBV11-3 and J is TRBJ2-3; D uncertain. V lost 1 base, J lost 2 bases, and 4 bases lay in between. The CDR3 loop spans 13 amino acids. Per germline, CDR1 SGHNT and CDR2 YENEEA. The CDR3 DNA reads as TGTGCCAGCAGCTTAGCCCCCACAGATACGCAGTATTTT. Translated: CASSLAPTDTQYF. The variable domain in full, completed from reference TRBV11-3 and TRBJ2-3, reads EAGVVQSPRYKIIEKKQPVAFWCNPISGHNTLYWYLQNLGQGPELLIRYENEEAVDDSQLPKDRFSAERLKGVDSTLKIQPAELGDSAVYLCASSLAPTDTQYFGPGTRLTVL.

The J gene is TRBJ2-2, the V gene TRBV28; D perhaps matches TRBD2 (5 bases). Trimming took off 4 bases at V and 0 bases at J, with 18 bases between the two ends. Per germline, CDR1 MDHEN and CDR2 SYDVKM. CDR3 size: 18 residues. DNA of the CDR3: TGTGCCAGCAGTTCGCTCAGCGGACGAACTCCGAACACCGGGGAGCTGTTTTTT. Its protein product is CASSSLSGRTPNTGELFF.